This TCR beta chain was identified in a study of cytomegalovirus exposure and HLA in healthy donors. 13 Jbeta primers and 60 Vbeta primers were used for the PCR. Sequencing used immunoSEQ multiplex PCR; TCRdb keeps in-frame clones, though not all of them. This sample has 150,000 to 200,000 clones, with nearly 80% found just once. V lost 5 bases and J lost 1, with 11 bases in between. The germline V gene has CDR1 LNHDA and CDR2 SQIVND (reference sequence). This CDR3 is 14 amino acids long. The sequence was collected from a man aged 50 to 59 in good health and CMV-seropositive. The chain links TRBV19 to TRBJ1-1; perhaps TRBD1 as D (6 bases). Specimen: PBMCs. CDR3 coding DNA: TGTGCCAGTAGTGTGGACAGTGGGAACACTGAAGCTTTCTTT. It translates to CASSVDSGNTEAFF.